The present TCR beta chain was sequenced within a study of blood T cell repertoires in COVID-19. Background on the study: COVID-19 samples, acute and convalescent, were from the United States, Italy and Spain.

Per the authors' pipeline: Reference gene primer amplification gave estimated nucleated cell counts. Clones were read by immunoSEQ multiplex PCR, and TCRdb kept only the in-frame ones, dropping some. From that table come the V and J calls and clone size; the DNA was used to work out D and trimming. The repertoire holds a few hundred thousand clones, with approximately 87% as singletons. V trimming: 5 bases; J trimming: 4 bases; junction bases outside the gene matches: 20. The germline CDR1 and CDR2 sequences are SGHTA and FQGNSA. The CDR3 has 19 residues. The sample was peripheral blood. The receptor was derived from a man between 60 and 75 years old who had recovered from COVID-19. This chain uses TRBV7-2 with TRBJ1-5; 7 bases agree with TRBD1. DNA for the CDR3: TGTGCCAGCAGCCCACAGACAGGGCCGAGAGTGGTTGGGAATCAGCCCCAGCATTTT. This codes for CASSPQTGPRVVGNQPQHF.